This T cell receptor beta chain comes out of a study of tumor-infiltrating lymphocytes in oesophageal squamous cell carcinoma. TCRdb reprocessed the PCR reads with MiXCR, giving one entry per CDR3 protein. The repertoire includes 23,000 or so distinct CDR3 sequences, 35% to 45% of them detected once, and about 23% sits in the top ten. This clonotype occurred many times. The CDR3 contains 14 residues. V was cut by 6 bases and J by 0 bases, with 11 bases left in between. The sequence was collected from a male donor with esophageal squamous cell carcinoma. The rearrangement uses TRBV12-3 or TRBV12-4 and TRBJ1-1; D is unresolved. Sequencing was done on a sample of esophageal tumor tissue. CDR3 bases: TGTGCCAGCAGCTCTAGGGTCCTGAACACTGAAGCTTTCTTT. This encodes CASSSRVLNTEAFF.